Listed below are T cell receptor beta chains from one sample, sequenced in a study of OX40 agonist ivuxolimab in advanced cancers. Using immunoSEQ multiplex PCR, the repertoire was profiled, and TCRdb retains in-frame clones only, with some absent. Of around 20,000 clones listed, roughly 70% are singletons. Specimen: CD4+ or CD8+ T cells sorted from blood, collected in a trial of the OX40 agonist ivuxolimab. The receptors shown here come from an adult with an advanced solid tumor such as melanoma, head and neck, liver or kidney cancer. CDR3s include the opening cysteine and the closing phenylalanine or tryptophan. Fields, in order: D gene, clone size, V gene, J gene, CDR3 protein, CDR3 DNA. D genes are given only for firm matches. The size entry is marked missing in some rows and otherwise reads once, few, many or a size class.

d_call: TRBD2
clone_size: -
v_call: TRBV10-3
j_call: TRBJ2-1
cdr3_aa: CAISDAGAYNEQFF
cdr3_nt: TGTGCCATCAGTGATGCGGGGGCCTACAATGAGCAGTTCTTC

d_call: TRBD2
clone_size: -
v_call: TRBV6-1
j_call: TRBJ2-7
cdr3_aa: CASRRTSGSGHEQYF
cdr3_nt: TGTGCCAGCAGGAGGACTAGCGGGAGTGGCCACGAGCAGTACTTC

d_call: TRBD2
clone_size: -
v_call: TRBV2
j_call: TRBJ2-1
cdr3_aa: CASSHEAPGLAGVLSYNEQFF
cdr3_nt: TGTGCCAGCAGTCATGAAGCTCCGGGACTAGCGGGAGTCCTCTCCTACAATGAGCAGTTCTTC

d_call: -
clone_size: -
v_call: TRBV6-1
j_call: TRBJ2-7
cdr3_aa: CASRYRVASYEQYF
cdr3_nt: TGTGCCAGCCGCTACCGGGTCGCCTCCTACGAGCAGTACTTC

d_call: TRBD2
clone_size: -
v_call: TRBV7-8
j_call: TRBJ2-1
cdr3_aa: CASSLRTSGAYNEQFF
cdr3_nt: TGTGCCAGCAGCTTAAGGACTAGCGGGGCCTACAATGAGCAGTTCTTC

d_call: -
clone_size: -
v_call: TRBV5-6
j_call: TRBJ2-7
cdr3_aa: CASSLVQSYEQYF
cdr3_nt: TGTGCCAGCAGCTTGGTTCAGAGCTACGAGCAGTACTTC

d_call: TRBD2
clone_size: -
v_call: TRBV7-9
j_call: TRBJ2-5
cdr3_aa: CASSTGLALESQETQYF
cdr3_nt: TGTGCCAGCAGCACGGGACTAGCGCTGGAATCACAAGAGACCCAGTACTTC

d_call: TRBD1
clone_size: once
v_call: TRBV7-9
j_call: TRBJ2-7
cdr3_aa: CASSLDGTGPYEQYF
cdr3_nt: TGTGCCAGCAGCTTAGACGGGACAGGCCCCTACGAGCAGTACTTC

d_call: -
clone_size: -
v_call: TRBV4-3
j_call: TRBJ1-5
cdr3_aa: CASSQDLTSPRHF
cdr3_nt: TGCGCCAGCAGCCAAGATTTGACAAGCCCGAGGCATTTT

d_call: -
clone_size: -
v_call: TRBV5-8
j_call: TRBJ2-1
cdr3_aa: CASSPLRGTYNEQFF
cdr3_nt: TGTGCCAGCAGCCCCCTGCGGGGCACCTACAATGAGCAGTTCTTC

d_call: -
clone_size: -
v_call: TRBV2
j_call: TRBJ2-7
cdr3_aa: CASKQGAGASYEQYF
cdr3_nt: TGTGCCAGCAAACAAGGGGCGGGTGCCTCCTACGAGCAGTACTTC

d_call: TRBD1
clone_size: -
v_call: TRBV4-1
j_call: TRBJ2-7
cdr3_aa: CASSQGTTGIRSYEQYF
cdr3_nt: TGCGCCAGCAGCCAAGGAACGACAGGGATCCGCTCCTACGAGCAGTACTTC

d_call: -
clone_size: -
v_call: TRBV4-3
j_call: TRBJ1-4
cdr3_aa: CASSQALGGGDEKLFF
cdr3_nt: TGCGCCAGCAGCCAAGCCTTGGGAGGGGGAGATGAAAAACTGTTTTTT

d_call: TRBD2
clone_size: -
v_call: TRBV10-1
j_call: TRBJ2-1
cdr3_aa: CASREVAGGRVSYNEQFF
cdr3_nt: TGCGCCAGCAGAGAGGTAGCGGGAGGGCGAGTGTCCTACAATGAGCAGTTCTTC

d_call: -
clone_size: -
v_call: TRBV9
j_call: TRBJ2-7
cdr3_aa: CASSEGISSYEQYF
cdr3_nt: TGTGCCAGCAGCGAGGGTATAAGCTCCTACGAGCAGTACTTC

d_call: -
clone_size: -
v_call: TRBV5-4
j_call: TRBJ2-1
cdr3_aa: CASSLASYNEQFF
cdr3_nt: TGTGCCAGCAGCTTGGCCTCCTACAATGAGCAGTTCTTC

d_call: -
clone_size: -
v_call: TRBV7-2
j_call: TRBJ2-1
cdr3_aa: CASSLVDSNEQFF
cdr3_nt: TGTGCCAGCAGCTTAGTGGACAGCAATGAGCAGTTCTTC

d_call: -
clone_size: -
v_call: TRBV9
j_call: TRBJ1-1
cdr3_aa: CASSAQGMNTEAFF
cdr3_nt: TGTGCCAGCAGCGCGCAGGGGATGAACACTGAAGCTTTCTTT

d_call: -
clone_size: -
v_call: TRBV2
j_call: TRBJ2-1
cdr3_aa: CASSVVFEQFF
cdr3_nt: TGTGCCAGCAGTGTAGTTTTCGAGCAGTTCTTC

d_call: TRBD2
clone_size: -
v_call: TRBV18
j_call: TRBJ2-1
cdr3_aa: CASSPERGTYNEQFF
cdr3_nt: TGTGCCAGCTCACCGGAGCGGGGAACCTACAATGAGCAGTTCTTC

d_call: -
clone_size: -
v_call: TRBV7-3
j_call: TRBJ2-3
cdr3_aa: CASSLTVSVTDTQYF
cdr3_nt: TGTGCCAGCAGCTTAACGGTGTCGGTCACAGATACGCAGTATTTT

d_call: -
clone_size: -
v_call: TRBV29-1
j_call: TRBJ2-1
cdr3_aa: CSVEDSNGSLEQFF
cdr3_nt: TGCAGCGTTGAAGATAGTAACGGGAGTCTAGAGCAGTTCTTC

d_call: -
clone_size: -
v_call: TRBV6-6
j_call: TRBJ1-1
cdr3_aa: CASSYKVNTEAFF
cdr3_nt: TGTGCCAGCAGTTACAAGGTGAACACTGAAGCTTTCTTT

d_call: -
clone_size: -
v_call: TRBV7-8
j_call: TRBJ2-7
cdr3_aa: CASSRNLGEVIYEQYF
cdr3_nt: TGTGCCAGCAGCCGCAATTTGGGGGAAGTTATCTACGAGCAGTACTTC

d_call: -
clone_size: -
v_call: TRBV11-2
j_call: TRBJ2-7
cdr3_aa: CASSYNYEQYF
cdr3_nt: TGTGCCAGCAGCTACAACTACGAGCAGTACTTC

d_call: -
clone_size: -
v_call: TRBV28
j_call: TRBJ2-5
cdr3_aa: CASSFSSTWRETQYF
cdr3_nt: TGTGCCAGCAGTTTTTCCAGCACTTGGAGGGAGACCCAGTACTTC

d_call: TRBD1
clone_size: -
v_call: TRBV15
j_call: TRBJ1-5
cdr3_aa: CATSAKWGQEGDQPQHF
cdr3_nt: TGTGCCACCAGCGCCAAGTGGGGACAGGAAGGTGATCAGCCCCAGCATTTT

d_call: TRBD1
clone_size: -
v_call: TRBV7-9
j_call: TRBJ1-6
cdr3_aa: CASSFHDIQGAGSPLHF
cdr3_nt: TGTGCCAGCAGCTTTCACGACATTCAGGGGGCTGGTTCACCCCTCCACTTT

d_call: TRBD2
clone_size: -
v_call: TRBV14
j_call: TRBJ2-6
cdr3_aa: CASSQGGIELAFISGANVLTF
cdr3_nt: TGTGCCAGCAGCCAAGGCGGCATTGAACTAGCGTTTATCTCTGGGGCCAACGTCCTGACTTTC

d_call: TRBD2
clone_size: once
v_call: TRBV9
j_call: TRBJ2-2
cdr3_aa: CASSPRLAGESTGELFF
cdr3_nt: TGTGCCAGCAGCCCCCGACTAGCGGGAGAGAGCACCGGGGAGCTGTTTTTT

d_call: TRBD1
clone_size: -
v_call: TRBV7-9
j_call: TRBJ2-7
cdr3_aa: CASSSRDSYEQYF
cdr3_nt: TGTGCCAGCAGCTCCCGGGACAGCTACGAGCAGTACTTC

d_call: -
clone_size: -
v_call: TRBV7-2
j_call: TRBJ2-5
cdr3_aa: CASSFSETQYF
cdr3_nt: TGTGCCAGCAGCTTTTCGGAGACCCAGTACTTC

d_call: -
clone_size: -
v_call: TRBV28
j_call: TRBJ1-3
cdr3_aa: CASSLGQSSGNTIYF
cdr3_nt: TGTGCCAGCAGCCTGGGTCAGAGCTCTGGAAACACCATATATTTT

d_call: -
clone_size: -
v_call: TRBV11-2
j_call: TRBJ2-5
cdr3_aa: CASSSLETQYF
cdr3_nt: TGTGCCAGCAGCTCTTTGGAGACCCAGTACTTC

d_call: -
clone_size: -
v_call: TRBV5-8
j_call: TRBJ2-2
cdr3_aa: CASSPVNTGELFF
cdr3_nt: TGTGCCAGCAGCCCCGTCAACACCGGGGAGCTGTTTTTT

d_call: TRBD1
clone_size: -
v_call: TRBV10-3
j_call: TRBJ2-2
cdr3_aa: CATGGQGGTGGELFF
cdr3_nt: TGTGCCACCGGCGGACAGGGGGGAACGGGCGGGGAGCTGTTTTTT

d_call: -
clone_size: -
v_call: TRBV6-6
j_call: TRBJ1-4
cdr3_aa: CASSYYPGLPKEKLFF
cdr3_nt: TGTGCCAGCAGTTATTATCCGGGCCTACCTAAAGAAAAACTGTTTTTT

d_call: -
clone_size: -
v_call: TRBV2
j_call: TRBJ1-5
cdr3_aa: CASTSSNQPQHF
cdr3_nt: TGTGCCAGCACCAGTAGCAATCAGCCCCAGCATTTT

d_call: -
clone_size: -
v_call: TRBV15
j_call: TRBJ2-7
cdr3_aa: CATSRGSRYEQYF
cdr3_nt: TGTGCCACCAGCAGAGGCTCGCGGTACGAGCAGTACTTC

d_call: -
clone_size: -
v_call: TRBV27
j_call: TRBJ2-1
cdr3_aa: CASSLASLAQGLHNEQFF
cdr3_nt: TGTGCCAGCAGTTTAGCGAGCCTTGCCCAGGGACTCCACAATGAGCAGTTCTTC

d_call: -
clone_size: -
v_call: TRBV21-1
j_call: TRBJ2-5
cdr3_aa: CASSKGQGAHYPPLVPQYF
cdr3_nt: TGTGCCAGCAGCAAAGGACAGGGGGCCCACTACCCGCCGTTAGTTCCCCAGTACTTC

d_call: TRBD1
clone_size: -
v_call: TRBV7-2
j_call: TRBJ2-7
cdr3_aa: CASSFAGGYEQYF
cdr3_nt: TGTGCCAGCAGCTTCGCAGGGGGCTACGAGCAGTACTTC

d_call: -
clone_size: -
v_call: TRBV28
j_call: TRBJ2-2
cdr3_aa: CASSLRVGELFF
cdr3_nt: TGTGCCAGCAGTTTGCGGGTGGGGGAGCTGTTTTTT

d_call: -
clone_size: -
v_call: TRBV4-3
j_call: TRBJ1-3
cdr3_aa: CASSHTEGGNTIYF
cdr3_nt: TGCGCCAGCAGCCACACAGAGGGGGGAAACACCATATATTTT

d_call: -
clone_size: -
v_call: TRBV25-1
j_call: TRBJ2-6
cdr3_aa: CASSDGGGGANVLTF
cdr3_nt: TGTGCCAGCAGTGATGGGGGCGGTGGGGCCAACGTCCTGACTTTC

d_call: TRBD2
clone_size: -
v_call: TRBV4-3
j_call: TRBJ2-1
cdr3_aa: CASSPSLAGAYNEQFF
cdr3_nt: TGCGCCAGCAGCCCGTCACTAGCGGGGGCTTACAATGAGCAGTTCTTC

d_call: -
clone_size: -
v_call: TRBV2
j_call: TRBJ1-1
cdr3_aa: CASSDLSDSLNTEAFF
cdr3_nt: TGTGCCAGCAGTGACCTGTCGGACAGCTTGAACACTGAAGCTTTCTTT

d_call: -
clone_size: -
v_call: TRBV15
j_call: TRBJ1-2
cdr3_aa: CATSRGQAIVYGYTF
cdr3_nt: TGTGCCACCAGCAGAGGCCAGGCGATCGTCTATGGCTACACCTTC